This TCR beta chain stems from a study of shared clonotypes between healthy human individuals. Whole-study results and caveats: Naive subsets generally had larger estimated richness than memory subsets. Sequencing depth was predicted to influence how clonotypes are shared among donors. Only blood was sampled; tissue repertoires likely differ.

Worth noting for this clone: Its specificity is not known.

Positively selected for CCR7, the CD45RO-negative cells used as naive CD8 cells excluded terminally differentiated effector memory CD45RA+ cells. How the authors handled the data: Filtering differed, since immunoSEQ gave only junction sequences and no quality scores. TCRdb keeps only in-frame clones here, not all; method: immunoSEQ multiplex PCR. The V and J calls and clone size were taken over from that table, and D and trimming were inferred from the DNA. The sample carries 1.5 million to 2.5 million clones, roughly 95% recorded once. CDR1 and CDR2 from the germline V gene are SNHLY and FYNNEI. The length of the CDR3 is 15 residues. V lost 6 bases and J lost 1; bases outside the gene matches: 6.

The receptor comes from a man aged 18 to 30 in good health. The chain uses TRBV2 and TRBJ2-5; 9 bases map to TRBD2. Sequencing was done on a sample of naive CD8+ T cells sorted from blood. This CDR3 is CASSLLAGIQETQYF. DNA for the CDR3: TGTGCCAGCAGCCTTCTAGCGGGAATCCAAGAGACCCAGTACTTC.